Given below is one TCR beta chain in context. CDR1 and CDR2 (germline): SGHTA, FQGTGA. Trimming removed 3 bases from V and 5 bases from J, with 11 bases in between. The CDR3 spans 14 residues. Assay used: immunoSEQ multiplex PCR; TCRdb lists only in-frame clones, some missing. This table has 90,000 to 120,000 clones, around 93% appearing once. The data originate from a study of OX40 agonist ivuxolimab in advanced cancers. Turning to the study itself: Of mixed ages from about 20 to 90 and averaging around 60 years, the group was 65% to 85% male.

Patients with a history of autoimmune disease or on systemic immunosuppression were excluded. Here the sequenced sample was CD4+ or CD8+ T cells sorted from blood, taken in a trial of the OX40 agonist ivuxolimab. This receptor was obtained from an adult with an advanced solid tumor such as melanoma, head and neck, liver or kidney cancer. This chain links TRBV7-3 with TRBJ2-1; tentative D call: TRBD2 (5 bases). The CDR3 spells CASSFVPGNNEQFF. DNA of the CDR3: TGTGCCAGCAGCTTTGTCCCGGGAAACAATGAGCAGTTCTTC.